This entry lists 10 T cell receptor beta chains sequenced from one sample in a study of cytomegalovirus exposure and HLA in healthy donors. Amplification used 60 Vbeta primers and 13 Jbeta primers. Profiling relied on immunoSEQ multiplex PCR, and the TCRdb table lists in-frame clones only, not all of them. The repertoire has approximately 130,000 clones, about 78% of them found once; the top ten carry around 1.2%. The specimen was PBMCs. The receptor source for this set is a man in his fifties in good health and CMV-seronegative.

The V gene is TRBV29-1, the J gene TRBJ2-5, with 11 positions matching TRBD2. The CDR3 covers 14 residues. Germline CDR1 SQVTM, CDR2 ANQGSEA. V trimming: 6 bases; J trimming: 1 base; junction bases outside the gene matches: 4. CDR3 region: CSVTSGSTQETQYF. The CDR3 DNA reads as TGCAGCGTCACTAGCGGGAGCACCCAAGAGACCCAGTACTTC.

The chain uses TRBV9 and TRBJ2-2; 7 positions match TRBD2. V shed 4 bases and J 1 base; nucleotides not matched to a gene: 7. CDR1 and CDR2 (germline): SGDLS, YYNGEE. This CDR3 spans 16 amino acids. The CDR3 DNA sequence: TGTGCCAGCAGCACCCAGACTAGCCGGAACACCGGGGAGCTGTTTTTT. It specifies CASSTQTSRNTGELFF.

The chain has TRBV15 and TRBJ2-6, with a possible D match to TRBD2 (7 bases). With 0 bases removed from V and 1 base from J, the gap between germline ends came to 16 bases. Germline CDR1 is LNHNV and CDR2 is YYDKDF (reference sequence). The CDR3 is 19 residues long. The CDR3 loop is CATSRDLGGRESGANVLTF. The CDR3 region has the DNA TGTGCCACCAGCAGAGATCTCGGGGGGCGAGAATCTGGGGCCAACGTCCTGACTTTC.

V and J are TRBV7-9 and TRBJ2-2; the match to TRBD1 covers 8 bases. V lost 5 bases and J lost 0; bases outside the gene matches: 2. CDR3 length: 15 residues. CDR1 is SEHNR and CDR2 is FQNEAQ in the germline V gene (reference sequence). In DNA form, the CDR3 reads TGTGCCAGCAGCCCGGACAGGGCGAACACCGGGGAGCTGTTTTTT. It yields the protein CASSPDRANTGELFF.

The chain carries TRBV4-1 and TRBJ2-1, with a possible D match to TRBD2 (5 bases). The V end lost 0 bases, the J end lost 0 bases, and 12 bases lay between the germline ends. Germline loops: CDR1 MGHRA, CDR2 YSYEKL. CDR3 length: 17 amino acids. CDR3 nucleotides: TGCGCCAGCAGCCAAGATCCGGGCACTAGCTCCTACAATGAGCAGTTCTTC. This translates into CASSQDPGTSSYNEQFF.

The V and J genes are TRBV9 and TRBJ2-7; TRBD2 matches 12 bases. The CDR3 loop spans 16 amino acids. V shed 0 bases, J shed 4 bases, and the junction held 5 bases outside the gene matches. Germline V CDR1 and CDR2: SGDLS, YYNGEE. The CDR3 region is CASSVGMTSGSYEQYF. The CDR3, as DNA: TGTGCCAGCAGCGTAGGTATGACTAGCGGGAGTTACGAGCAGTACTTC.

The rearrangement uses TRBV6-1 and TRBJ1-1, with D unresolved. This CDR3 is built from 13 residues. V gave up 1 base and J gave up 7 bases, with 10 bases separating them. In germline, CDR1 is MNHNS, CDR2 SASEGT. The CDR3 sequence is CASSEGEGSEAFF. DNA for the CDR3: TGTGCCAGCAGTGAAGGGGAGGGCAGTGAAGCTTTCTTT.

This chain joins TRBV7-8 and TRBJ2-4; D might be TRBD1 (6 bases). Germline V gives CDR1 SGHVS, CDR2 FQNEAQ. Trimming shortened V by 1 base and J by 0 bases, and 13 bases separated the two germline ends. The CDR3 length is 17 residues. For the CDR3, the DNA is TGTGCCAGCAGCTTAGGATCGGCAGGGGTAGCCAAAAACATTCAGTACTTC. Translation: CASSLGSAGVAKNIQYF. Combining the CDR3 with reference TRBV7-8 and TRBJ2-4 gives the whole variable domain GAGVSQSPRYKVAKRGQDVALRCDPISGHVSLFWYQQALGQGPEFLTYFQNEAQLDKSGLPSDRFFAERPEGSVSTLKIQRTQQEDSAVYLCASSLGSAGVAKNIQYFGAGTRLSVL.

This chain joins TRBV27 and TRBJ2-5, with 9 bases identical to TRBD2. J lost 3 bases, V lost 0 bases, and 8 bases had no gene match. Germline V gene sequence: CDR1 MNHEY, CDR2 SMNVEV (reference sequence). The CDR3 length is 17 residues. The DNA of the CDR3 is TGTGCCAGCAGTTTATCGCGTTCGGTAGCGGGAGAAGAGACCCAGTACTTC. It is translated as CASSLSRSVAGEETQYF.

The chain is built from TRBV29-1 and TRBJ1-2; the match to TRBD1 covers 10 bases. From germline, CDR1 is SQVTM and CDR2 ANQGSEA. CDR3 length: 14 amino acids. Trimming at V came to 7 bases and at J to 7 bases, leaving 12 bases not matched to a gene. The CDR3 DNA follows: TGCAGCGCTGGGAGTGGGACAGGGGCGGGTGGCTACACCTTC. The encoded protein is CSAGSGTGAGGYTF.